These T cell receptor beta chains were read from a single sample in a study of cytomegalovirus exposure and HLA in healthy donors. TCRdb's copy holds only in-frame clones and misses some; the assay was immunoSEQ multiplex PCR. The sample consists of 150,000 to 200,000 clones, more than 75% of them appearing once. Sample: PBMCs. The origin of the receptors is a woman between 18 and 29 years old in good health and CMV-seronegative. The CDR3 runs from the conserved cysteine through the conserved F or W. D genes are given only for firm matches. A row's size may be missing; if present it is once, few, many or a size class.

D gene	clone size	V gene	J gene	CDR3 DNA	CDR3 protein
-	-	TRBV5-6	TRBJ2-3	TGTGCCAGCAGCCTTGACAGCAACTTCCACACAGATACGCAGTATTTT	CASSLDSNFHTDTQYF
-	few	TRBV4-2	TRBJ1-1	TGTGCCAGCAGCCAAGATCACAGGGTCGGTGAAGCTTTCTTT	CASSQDHRVGEAFF
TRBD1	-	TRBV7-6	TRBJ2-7	TGTGCCCTTGACAGGGGATACTCCTACGAGCAGTACTTC	CALDRGYSYEQYF
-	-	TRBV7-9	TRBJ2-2	TGTGCCAGCAGCTGGAGTGGCACCGGGGAGCTGTTTTTT	CASSWSGTGELFF
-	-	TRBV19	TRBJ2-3	TGTGCCAGTAGTATGGGGGCGATAGGGACAGATACGCAGTATTTT	CASSMGAIGTDTQYF
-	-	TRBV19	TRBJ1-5	TGTGCCAGTAGTATAGACGTTTGGGGGGGCAATAGCAATCAGCCCCAGCATTTT	CASSIDVWGGNSNQPQHF
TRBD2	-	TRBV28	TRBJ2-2	TGTGCCAGCAGTCTTCGGGGGGGCGCCGGGACCGGGGAGCTGTTTTTT	CASSLRGGAGTGELFF
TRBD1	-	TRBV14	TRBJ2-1	TGTGCCAGCAGCCATACGACAGGGCGAATTACCTACAATGAGCAGTTCTTC	CASSHTTGRITYNEQFF
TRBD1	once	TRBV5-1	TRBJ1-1	TGCGCCAGCAACGCAGGGGGCGAAGCCAGAAAAGCTTTCTTT	CASNAGGEARKAFF
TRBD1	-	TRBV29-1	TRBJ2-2	TGCAGCGTTTCCGGGACAGGGAATTCCGGGGAGCTGTTTTTT	CSVSGTGNSGELFF
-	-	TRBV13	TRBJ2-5	TGTGCCAGCGGCCCCTCGGGCGGGACAGAGACCCAGTACTTC	CASGPSGGTETQYF
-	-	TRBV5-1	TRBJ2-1	TGCGCCAGCAGCTTGGAACAGGCCCTATACAATGAGCAGTTCTTC	CASSLEQALYNEQFF
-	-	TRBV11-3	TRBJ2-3	TGTGCCAGCAGCCCCCCCTCCACAGATACGCAGTATTTT	CASSPPSTDTQYF
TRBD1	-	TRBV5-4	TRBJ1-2	TGTGCCAGCAGCTTGGACAGGGGGCGCGGGGGCTACACCTTC	CASSLDRGRGGYTF
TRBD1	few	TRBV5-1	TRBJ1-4	TGCGCCAGCAGCTCGCGGACAGGGGTTAATGAAAAACTGTTTTTT	CASSSRTGVNEKLFF
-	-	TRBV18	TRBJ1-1	TGTGCCAGCTCACCAGACAGGCAACTTCACACTGAAGCTTTCTTT	CASSPDRQLHTEAFF
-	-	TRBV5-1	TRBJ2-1	TGCGCCAGCAGCTTGGAGTGGCCTCCCAATGAGCAGTTCTTC	CASSLEWPPNEQFF
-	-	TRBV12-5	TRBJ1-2	TGTCTGCTAGTTACGGCTAACTATGGCTACACCTTC	CLLVTANYGYTF
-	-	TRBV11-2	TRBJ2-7	TGTGCCAGCAGCCGATGGCCGTCCTACGAGCAGTACTTC	CASSRWPSYEQYF
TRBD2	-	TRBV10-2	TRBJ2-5	TGCGCCAGCAGTGAGTCGACTAGCGGGAGGGTTGGGGAGACCCAGTACTTC	CASSESTSGRVGETQYF
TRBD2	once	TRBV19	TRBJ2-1	TGTGCCAGTAGTAGTAAAGTAGCGGGAGGGTCGGAGCAGTTCTTC	CASSSKVAGGSEQFF
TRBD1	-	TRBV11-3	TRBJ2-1	TGTGCCAGCAGCTTAGGGACAGGCTACGATGAGCAGTTCTTC	CASSLGTGYDEQFF
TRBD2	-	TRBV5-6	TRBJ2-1	TGTGCCAGCAGCTGGCTTAGCGGGGGACCGTACAATGAGCAGTTCTTC	CASSWLSGGPYNEQFF
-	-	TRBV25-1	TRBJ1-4	TGTGCCAGCAGTGAAGCCGGGGGGCTGGGTGAAAAACTGTTTTTT	CASSEAGGLGEKLFF
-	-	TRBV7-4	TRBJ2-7	TGTGCCAGCACCCTTTTCGAGCAGTACTTC	CASTLFEQYF
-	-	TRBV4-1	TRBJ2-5	TGCGCCAGCAGCCAAGATCTGGCAGAAGAGACCCAGTACTTC	CASSQDLAEETQYF
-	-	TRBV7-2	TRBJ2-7	TGTGCCAGCAGCCCTACGGGCGAGCAGTACTTC	CASSPTGEQYF
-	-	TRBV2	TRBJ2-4	TGTGCCAGCAGTGAAGCGCCCAGAGTGGGGGGAATACTAGCCAAAAACATTCAGTACTTC	CASSEAPRVGGILAKNIQYF
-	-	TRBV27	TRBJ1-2	TGTGCCAGCAGCCCCTGGGGGGGCACAACATATGGCTACACCTTC	CASSPWGGTTYGYTF
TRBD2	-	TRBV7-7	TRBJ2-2	TGTGCCAGCAGCTTAGTGGGACTAGCGGGAGCGTCCCGGGACACCGGGGAGCTGTTTTTT	CASSLVGLAGASRDTGELFF
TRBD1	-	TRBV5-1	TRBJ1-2	TGCGCCAGCAGCTTGCCCGGGACAGGGGGCGAGGAGGGTGGCTACACCTTC	CASSLPGTGGEEGGYTF
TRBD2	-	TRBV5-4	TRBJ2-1	TGTGCCAGCAGCTGGGGAGCCGGGACTAGCGTCAATGAGCAGTTCTTC	CASSWGAGTSVNEQFF
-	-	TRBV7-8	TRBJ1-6	TGTGCCAGCAGCTTAGCGCAGGGTGGTATGAATTCACCCCTCCACTTT	CASSLAQGGMNSPLHF
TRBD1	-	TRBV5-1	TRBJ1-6	TGCGCCAGCAGCCTCGGGACAGGTGGGTCACCCCTCCACTTT	CASSLGTGGSPLHF
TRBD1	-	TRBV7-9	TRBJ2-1	TGTGCCAGCAGCAGGGGACAGGGGATATACAATGAGCAGTTCTTC	CASSRGQGIYNEQFF